This T cell receptor (beta chain) was sequenced during a study of cytomegalovirus exposure and HLA in healthy donors. 60 Vbeta and 13 Jbeta primers were used in PCR. Assay: immunoSEQ multiplex PCR; the TCRdb copy retains only in-frame clones and omits some. This sample's clone table lists around 210,000 clones. Study observations and caveats: Across donors, most TCRs were seen rarely, yet some public ones were widespread. Researchers catalogued roughly 170 TCR beta chains as cytomegalovirus-associated.

Points on this clone: Its matching antigen is unknown.

The TCR was taken from a woman aged 30 to 39 in good health and CMV-seropositive. Sequenced material: PBMCs.

The CDR3 DNA reads TGCGCCAGCAGGGGGCCATCGGCCAATCAGCCCCAGCATTTT. Residues: CASRGPSANQPQHF. The rearrangement links TRBV23-1 to TRBJ1-5; a possible D gene is TRBD1 (5 bases). TRBV23-1 is recorded as an ORF, its role being uncertain. The CDR3 covers 14 residues. Trimming took 6 bases from V and 3 from J, leaving 12 bases between them.